This T cell receptor (beta chain) was captured in a study of regulatory T cells in long-lasting Graves disease. In building TCR beta libraries, iRepertoire HTBI primers were used together with Arm-PCR of CDR3 regions. TCRdb called the multiplex PCR reads again in MiXCR, with one record for every CDR3 protein. This sample carries 400,000 or so distinct CDR3 sequences, less than 25% of them seen once, and the ten largest clones take under 25%. Time point denoted: persistent/refractory GD, antithyroid drugs over 5 years with positive TRAb. Construction of the TCR library relied on RNA isolated from PBMCs. Concerning this clonotype: Its antigen is as yet unknown.

Overall study findings and caveats: TRBV28, TRBJ1-2 and TRBJ2-5 emerged as the favored segments in persistent disease.

The CDR3 extends over 15 amino acids. The trim removed 6 bases at V and 5 bases at J, leaving 7 bases unmatched. Germline V lookup: CDR1 ENHRY, CDR2 SYGVKD. This sequence was found in a female donor with Graves disease. The chain links TRBV10-3 to TRBJ2-2; 9 bases map to TRBD1. The input for sequencing was peripheral blood mononuclear cells (PBMCs), taken when the disease was refractory, from a patient treated with antithyroid drugs. The CDR3 coding sequence is TGTGCCATCAGACCTAACAGGGGGCCGACCGGGGAGCTGTTTTTT. It encodes CAIRPNRGPTGELFF.